The present entry profiles one T cell receptor beta chain with its context. The PCR had 60 Vbeta and 13 Jbeta primers. TCRdb keeps only in-frame clones here, not all; method: immunoSEQ multiplex PCR. The data hold about 150,000 clones, with around 75% observed a single time. The CDR3 runs 12 residues. Losses at the gene ends were 4 bases for V and 6 bases for J; bases not matched to a gene: 1. Germline lookup yields CDR1 GTSNPN and CDR2 SVGIG (reference sequence). The sample belongs to a study of cytomegalovirus exposure and HLA in healthy donors. This chain links TRBV30 with TRBJ2-1; 9 bases are a match to TRBD2. Specimen: PBMCs. This TCR was sampled from a woman in her thirties in good health and CMV-seronegative. The CDR3 coding sequence is TGTGCCTGGACACTAGCGGGCAATGAGCAGTTCTTC. Amino acid sequence: CAWTLAGNEQFF.